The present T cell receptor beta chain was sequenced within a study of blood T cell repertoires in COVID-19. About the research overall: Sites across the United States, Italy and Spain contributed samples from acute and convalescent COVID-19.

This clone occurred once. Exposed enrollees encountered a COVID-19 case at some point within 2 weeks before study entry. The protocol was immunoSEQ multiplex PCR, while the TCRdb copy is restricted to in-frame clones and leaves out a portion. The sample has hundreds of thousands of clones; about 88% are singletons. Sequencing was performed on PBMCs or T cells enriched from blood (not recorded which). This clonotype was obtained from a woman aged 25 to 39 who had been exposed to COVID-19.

The CDR3 loop is CASSPEDSSTDTQYF. DNA for the CDR3: TGTGCCAGCTCACCCGAGGACAGTAGCACAGATACGCAGTATTTT. This chain joins TRBV18 and TRBJ2-3; D may be TRBD1 (6 bases). The CDR3 has 15 amino acids. V lost 3 bases, J lost 0 bases, and 10 bases lay in between. In germline, CDR1 is KGHSH, CDR2 LQKENI.